This note documents a single T cell receptor beta chain sequence. Germline lookup yields CDR1 SGHRS and CDR2 YFSETQ. This CDR3 comprises 14 residues. Trimming pared 4 bases from V and 1 base from J, leaving 10 bases between. This sample was taken from a study of blood T cell repertoires in COVID-19. For the study at large: The United States, Italy and Spain were the sources of the acute and convalescent COVID-19 samples. The analysed material was cDNA or gDNA that came from T cells, B-cell-depleted T cells, or PBMCs.

Adults between roughly 18 and 95 years of age took part from 20 to 25 US areas. Methods used by the authors: Quantification of nucleated cells was approximated via reference gene primer amplification. TCRdb's table, derived via immunoSEQ multiplex PCR, lists solely in-frame clones and lacks some. D and trimming were read from the DNA, whereas the V and J calls and clone size are those reported in that table. The repertoire has 450,000 or so clones, roughly 88% of them found once; the top ten carry approximately 0.55%. This receptor was obtained from a man aged 18 to 30 who had recovered from COVID-19. The rearrangement links TRBV5-1 to TRBJ2-3; D gene unclear. What was sequenced was PBMCs or T cells enriched from blood (not recorded which). The CDR3, as DNA: TGCGCCAGCAGCCCGAGTTATCGCACAGATACGCAGTATTTT. Amino acids: CASSPSYRTDTQYF.